This T cell receptor beta chain was sequenced during a study of T-cell reconstitution after alpha-beta-depleted transplantation in children. Broader study findings: Reportedly, roughly two months post-transplant, alpha-beta T cells arose from several hundred expanded graft clones. Most T-cell counts and diversity one year after the transplant came from T cells that were newly produced.

This clonotype was recorded at least ten times. The target antigen is unknown. Preparation of the TCRbeta library used unique molecular identifiers. Each CDR3 protein is one row after TCRdb ran MiXCR on the PCR reads. The sample includes approximately 650,000 distinct CDR3 sequences, roughly 13% of them seen just once. The TCR comes from a girl aged 2-10 years with congenital amegakaryocytic thrombocytopenia, due to receive a stem cell transplant. This sample comprised PBMCs, obtained before TCRalphabeta/CD19-depleted stem cell transplant.

The CDR3 sequence: CASSFPPEGRTGELFF. In DNA, the CDR3 is TGTGCCAGCAGTTTCCCACCTGAGGGGCGCACCGGGGAGCTGTTTTTT. V is TRBV28 and J is TRBJ2-2; D may be TRBD1 or TRBD2 (5 bases each). Trimming took off 3 bases at V and 4 bases at J, with 15 bases between the two ends. The germline V gene encodes CDR1 MDHEN and CDR2 SYDVKM. CDR3 length: 16 residues.